This entry is about one T cell receptor (beta chain). Semi-nested PCR with Nested Universal Primer A followed constant-region reverse priming of full-length variable regions. Each CDR3 protein gets one entry after TCRdb re-called the 5' RACE reads with MiXCR. Counted here are 55,000 to 75,000 distinct CDR3 sequences, around 30% occurring once; the ten biggest clones make up roughly 2.5%. The CDR3 is made up of 16 amino acids. Trimming removed 5 bases from V and 4 bases from J, with 18 bases in between. The source material was tumor-infiltrating naive CD4+ T cells sorted from the breast tumor. As to subset: naive CD4+ T cells, CD4+CD45RA+CD25-. This sequence originates from a female donor with breast cancer. The chain carries TRBV12-3 or TRBV12-4 and TRBJ2-1, with unresolved D. The CDR3 DNA follows: TGTGCCAGCAGTCGCCGCCGGGTGACTCCTTACAATGAGCAGTTCTTC. This codes for CASSRRRVTPYNEQFF.